This TCR beta chain was observed in a study of naive and memory T cell subsets. Overnight CMV lysate stimulation of fresh PBMCs defined donor CMV status by CD4+ IFNgamma. Four subsets defined by CD45RA and CD27 were sorted after CD3, CD4, CD8 and live/dead staining. Both TRBC1 and TRBC2 were covered by a beta constant-region primer of two equimolar oligonucleotides. An oligonucleotide with the SP2 primer and a 12-nucleotide UMI was ligated to the cDNA 3' end. TCRdb re-analysed the UMI-ligation and nested PCR reads in MiXCR, keeping a single row per CDR3 protein. The sample includes about 85,000 distinct CDR3 sequences, about 12% seen only once; the top ten take approximately 0.94%. Study observations and caveats: Between naive and memory subsets, TCR abundance power law exponents differed.

About this clonotype: As yet, its antigen is unknown.

This sequence was found in a human donor in good health. Sequencing was done on a sample of central memory CD4+ T cells from blood.

The CDR3 region is CASSRDTGQPQHF. The CDR3 nucleotides read TGTGCCAGCAGCCGAGATACAGGGCAGCCCCAGCATTTT. This chain connects TRBV4-2 to TRBJ1-5; perhaps TRBD1 as D (6 bases). The CDR3 length is 13 residues. Trimming removed 4 bases at V and 7 bases at J, with 11 bases between. The V gene's germline CDR1 is LGHNA and CDR2 YNFKEQ.